This TCR beta chain was captured by sequencing in a study of CD8+CD57+ T cells in acquired aplastic anemia. The patients chosen for sequencing had shown expansion of CD8+CD57+ cells (detected by flow cytometry). There were no patients without severe acquired aplastic anemia. No therapy had been given to the patients at the time of blood sampling. There are many counts of this clonotype. Profiling that covered TCR beta VDJ and CDR3 relied on genomic DNA as its template. TCRdb recomputed calls from the reads with MiXCR, one row per CDR3 protein. The data show 250,000 to 350,000 distinct CDR3 sequences, under 60% seen once. Sequencing input: sorted CD4+, CD8+, or CD8+CD57+ T cells (not recorded which) from PBMCs. This TCR was sampled from a human donor with aplastic anemia.

The CDR3 loop reads CSASEARKRNQPQHF. In DNA form, the CDR3 reads TGCAGTGCTAGTGAGGCAAGAAAGCGGAATCAGCCCCAGCATTTT. The gene calls are TRBV20-1 and TRBJ1-5, with no clear D. The CDR3 contains 15 residues. The V gene's germline CDR1 is DFQATT and CDR2 SNEGSKA (reference sequence). Trimming removed 3 bases at V and 4 bases at J, with 16 bases between.